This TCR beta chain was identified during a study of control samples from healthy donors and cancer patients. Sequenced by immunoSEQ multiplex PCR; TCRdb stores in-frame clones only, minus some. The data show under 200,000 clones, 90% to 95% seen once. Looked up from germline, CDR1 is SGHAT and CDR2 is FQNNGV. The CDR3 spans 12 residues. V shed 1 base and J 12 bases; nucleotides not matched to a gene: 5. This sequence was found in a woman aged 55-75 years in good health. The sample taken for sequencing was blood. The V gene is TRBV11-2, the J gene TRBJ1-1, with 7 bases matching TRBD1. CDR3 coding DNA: TGTGCCAGCAGCTTAGCGGGACAGCAGACTTTCTTT. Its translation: CASSLAGQQTFF. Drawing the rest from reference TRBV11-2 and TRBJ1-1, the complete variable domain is EAGVAQSPRYKIIEKRQSVAFWCNPISGHATLYWYQQILGQGPKLLIQFQNNGVVDDSQLPKDRFSAERLKGVDSTLKIQPAKLEDSAVYLCASSLAGQQTFFGQGTRLTVV.